Each of the 21 T cell receptor beta chains below was sequenced from the same sample in a study of blood T cell repertoires in COVID-19. TCRdb keeps only in-frame clones here, not all; method: immunoSEQ multiplex PCR. This sample has about 250,000 clones; 84% occur once, and the top ten carry less than 4.5%. Sequenced sample: peripheral blood. These receptors were obtained from a man in his fifties or sixties with acute or convalescent COVID-19.

J is TRBJ2-7 and V is TRBV5-8, with unresolved D. Germline assignment: CDR1 SGHTS and CDR2 YDEGEE. Trimming took off 3 bases at V and 6 bases at J, with 4 bases between the two ends. The CDR3 extends over 10 amino acids. The CDR3 loop is CASSWPEQYF. The CDR3 DNA reads as TGTGCCAGCAGCTGGCCCGAGCAGTACTTC.

This clone was counted between two and nine times. The chain is built from TRBV5-6 and TRBJ1-4, with D unresolved. V was clipped by 1 base and J by 5 bases, with 6 bases between them. Germline V gene data show CDR1 as SGHDT and CDR2 as YYEEEE. The length of the CDR3 is 13 residues. The CDR3 DNA follows: TGTGCCAGCAGCTTGTGGGCAAATGAAAAACTGTTTTTT. Its translation is CASSLWANEKLFF. The full variable domain, in which reference TRBV5-6 and TRBJ1-4 provide the parts outside the CDR3, is DAGVTQSPTHLIKTRGQQVTLRCSPKSGHDTVSWYQQALGQGPQFIFQYYEEEERQRGNFPDRFSGHQFPNYSSELNVNALLLGDSALYLCASSLWANEKLFFGSGTQLSVL.

This chain links TRBV7-9 with TRBJ2-3; maybe TRBD2 (6 bases). Germline CDR1 is SEHNR and CDR2 is FQNEAQ (reference sequence). CDR3 length: 14 amino acids. The V end lost 5 bases, the J end lost 3 bases, and 12 bases lay between the germline ends. The CDR3 nucleotides are TGTGCCAGCAGCCTAATGGGGGGAACAGATACGCAGTATTTT. It is translated as CASSLMGGTDTQYF. The full variable domain, rest sourced from reference TRBV7-9 and TRBJ2-3, is DTGVSQNPRHKITKRGQNVTFRCDPISEHNRLYWYRQTLGQGPEFLTYFQNEAQLEKSRLLSDRFSAERPKGSFSTLEIQRTEQGDSAMYLCASSLMGGTDTQYFGPGTRLTVL.

The chain has TRBV5-1 and TRBJ2-1, with 11 bases fitting TRBD1. Germline values: CDR1 SGHRS, CDR2 YFSETQ. This CDR3 contains 15 residues. J was trimmed by 5 bases and V by 3 bases; bases with no gene match: 4. As DNA, the CDR3 is TGCGCCAGCAGCTGGACAGGGGGCGGCCACAATGAGCAGTTCTTC. Amino acid sequence: CASSWTGGGHNEQFF.

The V gene is TRBV2, the J gene TRBJ1-5; D is ambiguous. The germline CDR1 and CDR2 sequences are SNHLY and FYNNEI. The CDR3 runs to 14 residues. The V end lost 3 bases, the J end lost 4 bases, and 10 bases lay between the germline ends. The CDR3 sequence: CASSEYPENQPQHF. The CDR3 nucleotides read TGTGCCAGCAGTGAGTACCCGGAGAATCAGCCCCAGCATTTT.

The J gene is TRBJ2-1, the V gene TRBV11-3; weak D call: TRBD2 (6 bases). V gave up 3 bases and J gave up 4 bases, with 10 bases separating them. The CDR3 consists of 14 residues. Looked up from germline, CDR1 is SGHNT and CDR2 is YENEEA. For the CDR3, the DNA is TGTGCCAGCAGCTTTGGGCGGGGATACAATGAGCAGTTCTTC. Encoded protein: CASSFGRGYNEQFF.

CDR3 region: CASSQGLEGTQYF. The DNA of the CDR3 is TGTGCCAGCAGCCAAGGGCTAGAGGGGACCCAGTACTTC. The chain links TRBV3-1 (or the pseudogene TRBV3-2) to TRBJ2-5; D perhaps matches TRBD2 (5 bases). Germline CDR1 is LGHDT and CDR2 is YNNKEL (reference sequence). The CDR3 is 13 amino acids. Trimming took off 1 base at V and 7 bases at J, with 10 bases between the two ends.

This CDR3 is CASSQVSDEQFF. In nucleotides, the CDR3 is TGTGCCAGCAGCCAAGTCAGCGATGAGCAGTTCTTC. The chain links TRBV3-1 (or the pseudogene TRBV3-2) to TRBJ2-1, with D hard to call. Germline V CDR1 and CDR2: LGHDT, YNNKEL (reference sequence). The ends were cut back, 1 base at V and 8 bases at J, with 6 bases in the middle. The CDR3 sequence is 12 residues long.

This chain links TRBV2 with TRBJ1-2; D gene ambiguous. The V gene lost 2 bases and the J gene lost 7 bases, with 14 bases spanning the gap. Germline V gene data show CDR1 as SNHLY and CDR2 as FYNNEI. This CDR3 has 14 amino acids. CDR3 sequence (DNA): TGTGCCAGCAGTGAATTCGAGGCCGACCGTGGCTACACCTTC. Protein sequence: CASSEFEADRGYTF.

J is TRBJ1-6 and V is TRBV28; 7 bases line up with TRBD1. J was trimmed by 7 bases and V by 8 bases; bases with no gene match: 8. This CDR3 comprises 14 residues. The germline CDR1 and CDR2 sequences are MDHEN and SYDVKM. The CDR3 here is CASQRGLVNSPLHF. CDR3 bases: TGTGCCAGCCAGAGGGGGCTCGTCAATTCACCCCTCCACTTT.

V usage is TRBV12-2 and J usage is TRBJ2-5; TRBD2, the D gene given by the table, was not confirmed from the DNA. TRBV12-2 is an annotated pseudogene. CDR3 length: 14 amino acids. In nucleotides, the CDR3 is TGTGCAAGTCGCCTTCTCAGGGAGGCAGAGACCCAGTACTTC. Its protein product is CASRLLREAETQYF.

The chain links TRBV3-1 (or the pseudogene TRBV3-2) to TRBJ2-7, with unresolved D. CDR1 and CDR2 from the germline V gene are LGHDT and YNNKEL (reference sequence). The CDR3 is 14 amino acids. Trimming took 1 base from V and 3 from J, leaving 10 bases between them. CDR3 DNA sequence: TGTGCCAGCAGCCAAGGGCAGGCATTCTACGAGCAGTACTTC. This encodes CASSQGQAFYEQYF.

The rearrangement joins TRBV6-5 to TRBJ1-1; 9 positions match TRBD1. V lost 4 bases and J lost 0; bases outside the gene matches: 6. The CDR3 extends over 16 amino acids. Germline V gene data show CDR1 as MNHEY and CDR2 as SVGAGI. The CDR3 DNA reads as TGTGCCAGCAGTTCCGCGGGACAGGGTCTGAACACTGAAGCTTTCTTT. Encoded protein: CASSSAGQGLNTEAFF.

With regard to this clone: Additional DNA sequences in this sample encode the identical CDR3. The V and J genes are TRBV2 and TRBJ2-5; D may be TRBD1 (6 bases). The CDR3 has 13 residues. The V and J ends lost 5 bases and 1 base respectively, with 8 bases between them. Germline values: CDR1 SNHLY, CDR2 FYNNEI. CDR3 loop: CASSPDSQETQYF. DNA of the CDR3: TGTGCCAGCAGTCCGGACAGCCAAGAGACCCAGTACTTC.

The V gene is TRBV7-6, the J gene TRBJ2-3, with D possibly being TRBD1 (5 bases). The length of the CDR3 is 17 residues. Germline CDR1 and CDR2: SGHVS and FNYEAQ. Trimming removed 5 bases at V and 3 bases at J, with 21 bases between. Here the CDR3 reads CASSPQILASGTDTQYF. The CDR3 DNA follows: TGTGCCAGCAGCCCACAAATTTTAGCCTCAGGGACAGATACGCAGTATTTT.

The count of this clone is one. This chain joins TRBV19 and TRBJ1-5; 7 bases align to TRBD1. With 4 bases clipped from V and 5 bases from J, the junction kept 14 bases outside the gene matches. The CDR3 is made up of 17 amino acids. Per germline, CDR1 LNHDA and CDR2 SQIVND (reference sequence). CDR3 sequence: CASSTLYDRVAYQPQHF. The CDR3 region has the DNA TGTGCCAGTAGTACCCTTTACGACAGGGTTGCGTATCAGCCCCAGCATTTT.

This chain uses TRBV18 with TRBJ2-2, with D maybe TRBD1 (6 bases). Germline CDR1 reads KGHSH; CDR2 reads LQKENI. CDR3 length: 16 residues. Deletions cut 6 bases from V and 5 bases from J, with 19 bases between. As DNA, the CDR3 is TGTGCCAGCTCGCTACTAGACAGGACCGCTACCGGGGAGCTGTTTTTT. Its protein is CASSLLDRTATGELFF.

This chain connects TRBV4-1 to TRBJ1-6; no reliable D call. The germline V gene encodes CDR1 MGHRA and CDR2 YSYEKL. With 1 base removed from V and 4 bases from J, the gap between germline ends came to 8 bases. The CDR3 sequence is 15 residues long. Here the CDR3 reads CASSQGFTYNSPLHF. The DNA of the CDR3 is TGCGCCAGCAGCCAAGGGTTCACTTATAATTCACCCCTCCACTTT.

This chain links TRBV3-1 (or the pseudogene TRBV3-2) with TRBJ1-5; TRBD1 matches at 7 bases. V gave up 1 base and J gave up 4 bases; unmatched junction bases: 4. Per the germline V gene, CDR1 is LGHDT and CDR2 is YNNKEL (reference sequence). The CDR3 extends over 15 amino acids. CDR3 amino acids: CASSQAGGGNQPQHF. The CDR3 DNA follows: TGTGCCAGCAGCCAAGCAGGGGGTGGGAATCAGCCCCAGCATTTT.

The V call is TRBV12-3 or TRBV12-4, the J call TRBJ2-7; perhaps TRBD1 as D (6 bases). The CDR3 has 13 amino acids. V lost 4 bases to trimming and J lost 1 base, with 8 bases between them. CDR3 in DNA: TGTGCCAGCAGTTGGCAGGGGTCCTACGAGCAGTACTTC. This gives the protein CASSWQGSYEQYF.

This clone was picked up a small number of times. This rearrangement joins TRBV5-1 to TRBJ1-1, with D unclear. Germline V gives CDR1 SGHRS, CDR2 YFSETQ. This CDR3 is 16 amino acids long. The germline V and J ends were trimmed by 4 bases and 0 bases, with 16 bases remaining between them. The DNA for the CDR3 is TGCGCCAGCAGCACGGGAAGGGCCAACATGAACACTGAAGCTTTCTTT. Its protein is CASSTGRANMNTEAFF.